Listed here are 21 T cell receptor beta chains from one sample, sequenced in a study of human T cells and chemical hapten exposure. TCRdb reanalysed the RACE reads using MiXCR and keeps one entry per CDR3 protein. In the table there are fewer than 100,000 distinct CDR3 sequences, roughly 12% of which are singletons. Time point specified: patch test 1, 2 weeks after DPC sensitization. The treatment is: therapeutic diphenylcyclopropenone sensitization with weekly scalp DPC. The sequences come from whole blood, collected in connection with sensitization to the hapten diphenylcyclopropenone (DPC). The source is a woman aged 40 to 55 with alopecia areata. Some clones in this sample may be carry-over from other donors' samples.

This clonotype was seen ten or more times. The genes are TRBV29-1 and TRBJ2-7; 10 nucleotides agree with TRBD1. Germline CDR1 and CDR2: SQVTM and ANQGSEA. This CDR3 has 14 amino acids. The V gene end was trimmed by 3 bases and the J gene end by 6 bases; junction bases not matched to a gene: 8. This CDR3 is CSVDPGTGVSEQYF. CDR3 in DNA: TGCAGCGTTGACCCCGGGACAGGGGTGTCCGAGCAGTACTTC.

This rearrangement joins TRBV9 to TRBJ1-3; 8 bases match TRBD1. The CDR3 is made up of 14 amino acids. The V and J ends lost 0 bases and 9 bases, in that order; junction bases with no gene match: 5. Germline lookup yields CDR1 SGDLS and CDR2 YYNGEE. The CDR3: CASSVDHTGGTIYF. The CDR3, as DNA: TGTGCCAGCAGCGTAGACCACACAGGGGGCACCATATATTTT.

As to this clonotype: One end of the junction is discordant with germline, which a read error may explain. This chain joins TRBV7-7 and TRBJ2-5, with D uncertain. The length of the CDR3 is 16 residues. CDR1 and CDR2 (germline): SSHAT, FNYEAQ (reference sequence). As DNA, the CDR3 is TGTGCTAGCAGCTTGCAAGCGCTGGACGGCCAAGAGACCCAGTACTTC. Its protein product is CASSLQALDGQETQYF. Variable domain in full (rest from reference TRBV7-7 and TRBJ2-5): GAGVSQSPRYKVTKRGQDVTLRCDPISSHATLYWYQQALGQGPEFLTYFNYEAQPDKSGLPSDRFSAERPEGSISTLTIQRTEQRDSAMYRCASSLQALDGQETQYFGPGTRLLVL.

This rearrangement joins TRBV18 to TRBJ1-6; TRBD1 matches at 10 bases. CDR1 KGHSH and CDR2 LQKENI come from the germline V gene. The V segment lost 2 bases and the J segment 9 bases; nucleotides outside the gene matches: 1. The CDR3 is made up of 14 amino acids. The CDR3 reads CASSPGTGVSPLHF. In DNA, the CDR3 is TGTGCCAGCTCACCAGGGACAGGGGTTTCACCCCTCCACTTT.

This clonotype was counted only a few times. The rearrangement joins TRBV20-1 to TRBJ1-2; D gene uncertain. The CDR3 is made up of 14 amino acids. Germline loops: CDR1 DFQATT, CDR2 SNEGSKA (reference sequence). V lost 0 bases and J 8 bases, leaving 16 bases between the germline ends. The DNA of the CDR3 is TGCAGTGCTAGAGACCCAATAGGCTTCAGAGGCTACACCTTC. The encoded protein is CSARDPIGFRGYTF.

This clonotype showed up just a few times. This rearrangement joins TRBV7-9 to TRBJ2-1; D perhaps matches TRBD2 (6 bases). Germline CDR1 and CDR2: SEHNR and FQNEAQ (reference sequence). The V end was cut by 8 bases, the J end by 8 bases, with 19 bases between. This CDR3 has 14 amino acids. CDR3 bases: TGTGCCAGCCCGAGGGACTTCCTTTTCGATGAGCAGTTCTTC. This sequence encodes CASPRDFLFDEQFF.

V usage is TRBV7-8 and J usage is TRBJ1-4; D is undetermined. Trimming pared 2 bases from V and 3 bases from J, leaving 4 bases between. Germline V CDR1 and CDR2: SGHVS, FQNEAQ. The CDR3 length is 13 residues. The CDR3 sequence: CASSLYSNEKLFF. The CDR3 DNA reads TGTGCCAGCAGCTTATACTCTAATGAAAAACTGTTTTTT.

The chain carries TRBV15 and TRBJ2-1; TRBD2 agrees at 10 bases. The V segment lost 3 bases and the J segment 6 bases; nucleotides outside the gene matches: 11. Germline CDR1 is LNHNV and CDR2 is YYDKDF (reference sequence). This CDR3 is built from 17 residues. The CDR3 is CATSSVWLAGEGNEQFF. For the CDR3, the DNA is TGTGCCACCAGCAGTGTTTGGCTAGCGGGAGAAGGCAATGAGCAGTTCTTC. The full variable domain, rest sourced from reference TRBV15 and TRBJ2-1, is DAMVIQNPRYQVTQFGKPVTLSCSQTLNHNVMYWYQQKSSQAPKLLFHYYDKDFNNEADTPDNFQSRRPNTSFCFLDIRSPGLGDTAMYLCATSSVWLAGEGNEQFFGPGTRLTVL.

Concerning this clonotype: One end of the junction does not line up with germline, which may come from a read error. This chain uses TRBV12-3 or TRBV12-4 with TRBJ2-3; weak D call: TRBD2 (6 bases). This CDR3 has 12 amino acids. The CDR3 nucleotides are TGTGCCAGCAGTTTGAGTCGACTAGAAAGGAATTTT. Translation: CASSLSRLERNF.

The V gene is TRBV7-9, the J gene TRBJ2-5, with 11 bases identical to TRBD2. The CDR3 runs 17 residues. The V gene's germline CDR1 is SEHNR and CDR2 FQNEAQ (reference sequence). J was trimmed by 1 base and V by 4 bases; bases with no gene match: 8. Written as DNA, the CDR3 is TGTGCCAGCAGCTCCCTCACTAGCGGGGGTATCCAAGAGACCCAGTACTTC. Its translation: CASSSLTSGGIQETQYF.

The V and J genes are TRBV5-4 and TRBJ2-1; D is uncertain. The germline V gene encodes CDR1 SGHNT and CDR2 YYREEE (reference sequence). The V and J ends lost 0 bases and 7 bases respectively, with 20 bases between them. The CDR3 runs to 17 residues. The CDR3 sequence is CASSLVSHVSQLNEQFF. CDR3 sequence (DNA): TGTGCCAGCAGCTTGGTAAGCCACGTGTCCCAGCTAAATGAGCAGTTCTTC.

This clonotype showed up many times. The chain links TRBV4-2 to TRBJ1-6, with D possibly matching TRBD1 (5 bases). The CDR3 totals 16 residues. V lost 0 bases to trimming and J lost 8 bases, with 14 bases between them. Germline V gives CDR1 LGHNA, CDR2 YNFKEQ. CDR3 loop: CASSQDETGTYSPLHF. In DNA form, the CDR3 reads TGTGCCAGCAGCCAAGACGAAACCGGGACTTATTCACCCCTCCACTTT.

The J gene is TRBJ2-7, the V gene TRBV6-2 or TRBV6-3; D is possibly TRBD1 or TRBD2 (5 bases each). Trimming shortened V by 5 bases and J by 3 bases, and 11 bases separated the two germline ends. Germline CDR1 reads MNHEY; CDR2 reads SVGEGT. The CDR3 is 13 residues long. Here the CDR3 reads CASSDGTLYEQYF. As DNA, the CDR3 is TGTGCCAGCAGTGACGGGACCCTCTACGAGCAGTACTTC.

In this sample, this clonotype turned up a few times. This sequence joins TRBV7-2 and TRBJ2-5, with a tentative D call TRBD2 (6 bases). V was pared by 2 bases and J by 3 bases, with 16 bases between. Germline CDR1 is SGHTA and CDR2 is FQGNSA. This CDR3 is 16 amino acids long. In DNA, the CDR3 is TGTGCCAGCAGCTTAATGGGAATAGCGGTAGAAGAGACCCAGTACTTC. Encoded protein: CASSLMGIAVEETQYF.

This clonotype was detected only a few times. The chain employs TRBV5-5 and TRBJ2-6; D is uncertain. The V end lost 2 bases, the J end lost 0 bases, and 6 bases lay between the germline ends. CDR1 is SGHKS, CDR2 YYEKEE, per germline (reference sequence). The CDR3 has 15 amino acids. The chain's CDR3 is CASSLQFSGANVLTF. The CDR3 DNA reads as TGTGCCAGCAGCTTACAGTTCTCTGGGGCCAACGTCCTGACTTTC. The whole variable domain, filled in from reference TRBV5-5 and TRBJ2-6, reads DAGVTQSPTHLIKTRGQQVTLRCSPISGHKSVSWYQQVLGQGPQFIFQYYEKEERGRGNFPDRFSARQFPNYSSELNVNALLLGDSALYLCASSLQFSGANVLTFGAGSRLTVL.

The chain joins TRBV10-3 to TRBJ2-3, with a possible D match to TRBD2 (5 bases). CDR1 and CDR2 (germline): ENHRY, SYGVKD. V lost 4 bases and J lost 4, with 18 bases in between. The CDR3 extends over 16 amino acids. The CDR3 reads CAISAQLGSGADTQYF. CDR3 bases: TGTGCCATCAGTGCCCAACTAGGGTCTGGAGCAGATACGCAGTATTTT.

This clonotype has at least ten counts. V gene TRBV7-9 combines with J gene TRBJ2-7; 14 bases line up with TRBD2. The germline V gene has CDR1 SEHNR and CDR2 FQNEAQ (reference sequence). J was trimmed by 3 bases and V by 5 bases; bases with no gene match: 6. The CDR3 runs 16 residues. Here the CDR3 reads CASSPGLAGVDYEQYF. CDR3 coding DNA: TGTGCCAGCAGCCCGGGACTAGCGGGAGTTGACTACGAGCAGTACTTC. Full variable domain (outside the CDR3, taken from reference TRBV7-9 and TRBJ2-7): DTGVSQNPRHKITKRGQNVTFRCDPISEHNRLYWYRQTLGQGPEFLTYFQNEAQLEKSRLLSDRFSAERPKGSFSTLEIQRTEQGDSAMYLCASSPGLAGVDYEQYFGPGTRLTVT.

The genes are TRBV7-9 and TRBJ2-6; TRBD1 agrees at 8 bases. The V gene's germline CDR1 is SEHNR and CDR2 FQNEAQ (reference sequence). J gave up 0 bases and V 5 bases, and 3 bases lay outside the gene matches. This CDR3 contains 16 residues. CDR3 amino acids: CASSPGTGSGANVLTF. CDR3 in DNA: TGTGCCAGCAGCCCAGGGACAGGCTCTGGGGCCAACGTCCTGACTTTC.

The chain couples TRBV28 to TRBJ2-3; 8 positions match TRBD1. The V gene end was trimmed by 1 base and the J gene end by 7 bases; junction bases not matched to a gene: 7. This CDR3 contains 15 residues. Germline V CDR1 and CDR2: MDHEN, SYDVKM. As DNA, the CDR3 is TGTGCCAGCAGTTTATATCAGGGGGCACCTTATACGCAGTATTTT. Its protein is CASSLYQGAPYTQYF.

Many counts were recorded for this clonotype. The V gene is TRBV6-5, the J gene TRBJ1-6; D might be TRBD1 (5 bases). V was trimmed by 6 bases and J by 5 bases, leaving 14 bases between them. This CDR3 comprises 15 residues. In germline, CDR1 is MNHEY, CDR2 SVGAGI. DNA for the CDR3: TGTGCCAGCAGCTACGGGACGGCGAATAATTCACCCCTCCACTTT. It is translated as CASSYGTANNSPLHF.

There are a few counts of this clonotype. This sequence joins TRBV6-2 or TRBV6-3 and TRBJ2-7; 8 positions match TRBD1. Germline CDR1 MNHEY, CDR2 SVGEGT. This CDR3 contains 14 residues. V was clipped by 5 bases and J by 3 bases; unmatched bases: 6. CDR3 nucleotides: TGTGCCAGCAGTCAGGGACAGGCCATCTACGAGCAGTACTTC. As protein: CASSQGQAIYEQYF.